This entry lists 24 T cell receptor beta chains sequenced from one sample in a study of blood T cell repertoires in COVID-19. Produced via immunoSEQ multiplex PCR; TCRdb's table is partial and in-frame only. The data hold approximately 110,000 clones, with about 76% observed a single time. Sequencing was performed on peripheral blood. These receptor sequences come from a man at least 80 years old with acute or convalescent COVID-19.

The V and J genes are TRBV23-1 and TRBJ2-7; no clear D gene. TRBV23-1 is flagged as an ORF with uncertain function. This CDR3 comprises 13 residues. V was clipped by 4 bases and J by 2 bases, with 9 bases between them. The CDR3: CASSPGSTYEQYF. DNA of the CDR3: TGCGCCAGCAGTCCCGGGTCAACCTACGAGCAGTACTTC.

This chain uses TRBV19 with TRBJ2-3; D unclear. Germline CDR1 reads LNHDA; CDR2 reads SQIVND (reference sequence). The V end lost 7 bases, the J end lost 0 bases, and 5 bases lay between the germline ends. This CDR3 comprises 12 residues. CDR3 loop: CASTSSTDTQYF. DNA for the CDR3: TGTGCCAGTACGTCTAGCACAGATACGCAGTATTTT.

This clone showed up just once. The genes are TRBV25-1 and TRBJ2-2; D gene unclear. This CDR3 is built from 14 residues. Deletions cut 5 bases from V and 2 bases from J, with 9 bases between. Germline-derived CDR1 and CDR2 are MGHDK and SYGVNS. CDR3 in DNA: TGTGCCAGCAGTCCCAGAACCAACACCGGGGAGCTGTTTTTT. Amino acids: CASSPRTNTGELFF.

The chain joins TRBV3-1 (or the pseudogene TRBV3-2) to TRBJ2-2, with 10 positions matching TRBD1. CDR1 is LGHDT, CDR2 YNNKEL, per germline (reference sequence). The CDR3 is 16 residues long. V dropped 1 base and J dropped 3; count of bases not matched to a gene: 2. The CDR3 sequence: CASSQGGTGDTGELFF. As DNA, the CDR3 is TGTGCCAGCAGCCAAGGAGGGACAGGGGACACCGGGGAGCTGTTTTTT.

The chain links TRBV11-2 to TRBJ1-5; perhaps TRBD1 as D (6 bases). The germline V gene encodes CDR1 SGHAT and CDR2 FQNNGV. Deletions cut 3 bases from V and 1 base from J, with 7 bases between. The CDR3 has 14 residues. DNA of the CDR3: TGTGCCAGCAGCTTTCAGGGGAGCAATCAGCCCCAGCATTTT. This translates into CASSFQGSNQPQHF.

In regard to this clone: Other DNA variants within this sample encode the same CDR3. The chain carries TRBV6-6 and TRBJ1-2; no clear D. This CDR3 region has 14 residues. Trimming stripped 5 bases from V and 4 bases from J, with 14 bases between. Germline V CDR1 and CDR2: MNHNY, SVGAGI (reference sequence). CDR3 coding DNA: TGTGCCAGCAGTACGCGACAATTCATCTATGGCTACACCTTC. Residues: CASSTRQFIYGYTF.

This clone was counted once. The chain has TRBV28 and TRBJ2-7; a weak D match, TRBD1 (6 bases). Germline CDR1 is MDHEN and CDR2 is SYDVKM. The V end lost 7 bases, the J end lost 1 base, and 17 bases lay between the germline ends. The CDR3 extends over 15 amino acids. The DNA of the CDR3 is TGTGCCAGCACCTCTACAGGGTCGGGTTCCTACGAGCAGTACTTC. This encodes CASTSTGSGSYEQYF. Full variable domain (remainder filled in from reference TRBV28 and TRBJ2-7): DVKVTQSSRYLVKRTGEKVFLECVQDMDHENMFWYRQDPGLGLRLIYFSYDVKMKEKGDIPEGYSVSREKKERFSLILESASTNQTSMYLCASTSTGSGSYEQYFGPGTRLTVT.

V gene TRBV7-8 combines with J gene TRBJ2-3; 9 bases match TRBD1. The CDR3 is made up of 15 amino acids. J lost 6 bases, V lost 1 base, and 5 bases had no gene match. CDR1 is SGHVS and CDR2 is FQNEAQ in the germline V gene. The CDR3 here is CASSLDGTGIDTQYF. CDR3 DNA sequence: TGTGCCAGCAGCTTAGATGGGACAGGGATTGATACGCAGTATTTT.

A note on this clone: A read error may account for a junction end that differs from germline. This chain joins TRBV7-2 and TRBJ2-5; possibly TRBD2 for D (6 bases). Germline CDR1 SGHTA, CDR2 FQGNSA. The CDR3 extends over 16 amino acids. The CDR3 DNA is TGTGCCAGCAGCTTAGGATTAAGGACTACGCAAGGGACCCAGTACTTC. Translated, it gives CASSLGLRTTQGTQYF.

The CDR3 DNA follows: TGTGCCAGCAGTCCCCGCGGGTCTTGGGAAGAAAAACTGTTTTTT. This translates into CASSPRGSWEEKLFF. The chain recombines TRBV2 with TRBJ1-4; no clear D. Germline assignment: CDR1 SNHLY and CDR2 FYNNEI. CDR3 length equals 15 residues. V was cut by 5 bases and J by 8 bases, with 18 bases left in between.

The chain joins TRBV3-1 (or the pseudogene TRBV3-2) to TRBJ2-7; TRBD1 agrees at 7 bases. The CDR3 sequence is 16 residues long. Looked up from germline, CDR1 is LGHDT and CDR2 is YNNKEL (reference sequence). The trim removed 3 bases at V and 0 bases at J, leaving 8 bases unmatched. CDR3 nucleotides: TGTGCCAGCAGCCACTCGTACAGGGGACCCTCCTACGAGCAGTACTTC. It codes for CASSHSYRGPSYEQYF.

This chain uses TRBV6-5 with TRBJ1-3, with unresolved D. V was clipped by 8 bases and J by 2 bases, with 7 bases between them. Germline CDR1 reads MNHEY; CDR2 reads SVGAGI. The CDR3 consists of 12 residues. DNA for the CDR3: TGTGCCAGCTCCCAGACTGGAAACACCATATATTTT. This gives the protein CASSQTGNTIYF.

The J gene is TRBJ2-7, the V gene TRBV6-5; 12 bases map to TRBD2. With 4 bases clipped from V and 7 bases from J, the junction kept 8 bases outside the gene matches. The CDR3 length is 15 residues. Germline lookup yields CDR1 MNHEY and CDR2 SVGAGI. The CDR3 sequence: CASSSTSGSLGEQYF. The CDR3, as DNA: TGTGCCAGCAGTTCGACTAGCGGGAGTCTCGGGGAGCAGTACTTC.

CDR3 DNA: TGTGCCAGCAGTTCAACTCAGGGTTCTGGAAACACCATATATTTT. Its translation is CASSSTQGSGNTIYF. V gene TRBV28 combines with J gene TRBJ1-3; weak D call: TRBD1 (5 bases). Germline values: CDR1 MDHEN, CDR2 SYDVKM. V was cut by 4 bases and J by 1 base, with 11 bases left in between. This CDR3 comprises 15 residues.

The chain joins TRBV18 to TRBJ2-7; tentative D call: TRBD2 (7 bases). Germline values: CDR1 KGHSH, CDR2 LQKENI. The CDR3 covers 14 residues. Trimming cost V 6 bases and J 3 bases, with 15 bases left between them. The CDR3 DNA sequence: TGTGCCAGCTCCCGCGGGGGCTATGTCTACGAGCAGTACTTC. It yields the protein CASSRGGYVYEQYF.

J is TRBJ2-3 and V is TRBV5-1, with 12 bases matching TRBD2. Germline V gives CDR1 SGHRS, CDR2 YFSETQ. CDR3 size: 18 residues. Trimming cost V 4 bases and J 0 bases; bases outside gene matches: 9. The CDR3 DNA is TGCGCCAGCAGCGCTGGTCTAGCGGGAGGGCTTAGCACAGATACGCAGTATTTT. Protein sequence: CASSAGLAGGLSTDTQYF.

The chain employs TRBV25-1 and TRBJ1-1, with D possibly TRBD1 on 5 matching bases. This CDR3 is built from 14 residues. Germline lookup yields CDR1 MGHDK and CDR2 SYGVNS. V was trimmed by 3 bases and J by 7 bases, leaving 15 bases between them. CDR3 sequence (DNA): TGTGCCAGCAGTGACTCGGGAGGGGCTGGTGAAGCTTTCTTT. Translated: CASSDSGGAGEAFF.

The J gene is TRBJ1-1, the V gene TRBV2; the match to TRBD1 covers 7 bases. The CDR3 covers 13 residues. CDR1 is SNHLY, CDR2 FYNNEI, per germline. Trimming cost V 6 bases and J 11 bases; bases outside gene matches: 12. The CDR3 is CASSRDRVPWAFF. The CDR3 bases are TGTGCCAGCAGCCGGGACAGAGTCCCCTGGGCTTTCTTT.

CDR3 in amino acids: CASSYQGVTEAFF. CDR3 bases: TGTGCCAGCAGTTATCAGGGGGTCACTGAAGCTTTCTTT. The chain combines TRBV6-5 with TRBJ1-1, with 7 bases matching TRBD1. The CDR3 has 13 residues. V shed 3 bases, J shed 4 bases, and the junction held 2 bases outside the gene matches. CDR1 is MNHEY and CDR2 is SVGAGI in the germline V gene.

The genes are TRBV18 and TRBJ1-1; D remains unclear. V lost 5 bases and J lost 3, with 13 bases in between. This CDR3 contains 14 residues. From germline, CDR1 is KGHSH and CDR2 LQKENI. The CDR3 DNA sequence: TGTGCCAGCTCAATCGCTAGTGAATACACTGAAGCTTTCTTT. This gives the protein CASSIASEYTEAFF. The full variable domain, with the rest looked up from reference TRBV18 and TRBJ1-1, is NAGVMQNPRHLVRRRGQEARLRCSPMKGHSHVYWYRQLPEEGLKFMVYLQKENIIDESGMPKERFSAEFPKEGPSILRIQQVVRGDSAAYFCASSIASEYTEAFFGQGTRLTVV.

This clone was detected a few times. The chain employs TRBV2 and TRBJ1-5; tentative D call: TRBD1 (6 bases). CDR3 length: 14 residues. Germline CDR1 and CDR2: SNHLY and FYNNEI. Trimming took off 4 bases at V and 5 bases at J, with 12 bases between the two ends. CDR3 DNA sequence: TGTGCCAGCAGTGTGGAGGGGGGGCATCAGCCCCAGCATTTT. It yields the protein CASSVEGGHQPQHF.

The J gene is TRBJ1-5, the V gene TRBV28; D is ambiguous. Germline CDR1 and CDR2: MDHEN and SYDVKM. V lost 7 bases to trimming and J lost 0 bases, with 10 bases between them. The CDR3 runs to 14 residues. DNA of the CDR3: TGTGCCAGCAAGATTAGAAGTAGCAATCAGCCCCAGCATTTT. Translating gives CASKIRSSNQPQHF.

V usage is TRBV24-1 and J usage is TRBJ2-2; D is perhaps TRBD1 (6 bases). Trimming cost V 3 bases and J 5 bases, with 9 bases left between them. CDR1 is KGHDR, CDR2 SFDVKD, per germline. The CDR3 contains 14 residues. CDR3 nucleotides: TGTGCCACCAGTGATCCCAGGGGTACCGGGGAGCTGTTTTTT. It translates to CATSDPRGTGELFF.

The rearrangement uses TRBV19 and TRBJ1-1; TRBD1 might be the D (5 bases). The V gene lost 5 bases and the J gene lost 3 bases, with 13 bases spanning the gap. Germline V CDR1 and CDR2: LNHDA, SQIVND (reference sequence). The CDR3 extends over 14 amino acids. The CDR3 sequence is CASSGGARDTEAFF. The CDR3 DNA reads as TGTGCCAGTAGTGGCGGGGCGCGGGACACTGAAGCTTTCTTT.